This T cell receptor (beta chain) emerged from a study of blood T cell repertoires in COVID-19. Overall study: Spain, Italy and the United States supplied samples that represented acute and convalescent COVID-19. The cDNA or gDNA used as material had been derived from T cells, B-cell-depleted T cells, or PBMCs.

The authors' processing: It was from reference gene primer amplification that nucleated cell counts were estimated. The repertoire was sequenced with immunoSEQ multiplex PCR; TCRdb's copy has only in-frame clones and lacks some. The DNA was the basis for D and trimming; V, J and clone size are from that table. The sample carries roughly 100,000 clones, 82% recorded once. The CDR3 consists of 17 residues. The junction had 10 bases not matched to a gene; V was cut back by 0 bases and J by 10 bases. Germline CDR1 reads LGHNA; CDR2 reads YSLEER. Material for sequencing was peripheral blood. The sequence came from an elderly man with acute or convalescent COVID-19. The chain carries TRBV4-3 and TRBJ2-1; 12 bases fit TRBD1. The CDR3 sequence: CASSQDFQAGQGAEQFF. The CDR3 region has the DNA TGCGCCAGCAGCCAAGATTTCCAGGCGGGACAGGGGGCAGAGCAGTTCTTC.